The 9 T cell receptor beta chains listed next were all sequenced from one sample in a study of OX40 agonist ivuxolimab in advanced cancers. Assay used: immunoSEQ multiplex PCR; TCRdb lists only in-frame clones, some missing. The table shows almost 70,000 clones, with roughly nine tenths occurring only once. Material: CD4+ or CD8+ T cells sorted from blood, obtained in a trial of the OX40 agonist ivuxolimab. The receptors were sampled from an adult with an advanced solid tumor such as melanoma, head and neck, liver or kidney cancer.

The chain uses TRBV11-2 and TRBJ2-7, with a weak D call TRBD2 (5 bases). V dropped 4 bases and J dropped 5 bases, with 18 bases sitting between them. The CDR3 has 15 residues. In germline, CDR1 is SGHAT, CDR2 FQNNGV. For the CDR3, the DNA is TGTGCCAGCAGCTCCTGGACTCTTCGGGCGAACGAGCAGTACTTC. Residues: CASSSWTLRANEQYF.

The chain employs TRBV7-2 and TRBJ1-4; perhaps TRBD1 as D (5 bases). V dropped 5 bases and J dropped 7 bases, with 14 bases sitting between them. CDR1 is SGHTA and CDR2 is FQGNSA in the germline V gene. This CDR3 has 14 residues. The CDR3 reads CASSASGGGEKLFF. CDR3 coding DNA: TGTGCCAGCAGCGCATCCGGGGGGGGTGAAAAACTGTTTTTT.

The rearrangement uses TRBV2 and TRBJ1-2; D gene unclear. From germline, CDR1 is SNHLY and CDR2 FYNNEI. The CDR3 is 10 amino acids. Trimming stripped 8 bases from V and 7 bases from J, with 8 bases between. The CDR3 bases are TGTGCCAGCCGAGAAGCTGGCTACACCTTC. Translated: CASREAGYTF.

This clone was seen a handful of times. The J gene is TRBJ1-1, the V gene TRBV5-1; TRBD1 matches 9 bases. The CDR3 runs 13 residues. Losses at the gene ends were 5 bases for V and 4 bases for J; bases not matched to a gene: 3. Germline-derived CDR1 and CDR2 are SGHRS and YFSETQ. This chain's CDR3 is CASREGQGTEAFF. Here the CDR3 DNA reads TGCGCCAGCAGGGAGGGACAGGGCACTGAAGCTTTCTTT.

V usage is TRBV4-1 and J usage is TRBJ2-7, with a possible D match to TRBD2 (5 bases). Germline CDR1 reads MGHRA; CDR2 reads YSYEKL. The V end was cut by 1 base, the J end by 0 bases, with 7 bases between. The CDR3 contains 14 residues. The CDR3 reads CASSQVTSSYEQYF. The CDR3 bases are TGCGCCAGCAGCCAAGTAACTAGCTCCTACGAGCAGTACTTC.

The chain couples TRBV29-1 to TRBJ2-1, with TRBD2 identical over 9 bases. Germline CDR1 SQVTM, CDR2 ANQGSEA. This CDR3 spans 14 amino acids. Germline trimming cut 6 bases from V and 1 base from J; bases unmatched to any gene: 4. In DNA form, the CDR3 reads TGCAGCGTCTCGACTAGCGGATCCTACAATGAGCAGTTCTTC. Protein sequence: CSVSTSGSYNEQFF.

The chain carries TRBV25-1 and TRBJ1-2; D remains unclear. The germline V gene encodes CDR1 MGHDK and CDR2 SYGVNS. V was shortened by 6 bases and J by 7 bases, with 12 bases between the two germline ends. The CDR3 is 12 amino acids. The CDR3 DNA is TGTGCCAGCAGAGAGACTGCGGGTGGCTACACCTTC. It is translated as CASRETAGGYTF.

This rearrangement joins TRBV19 to TRBJ1-2; D is undetermined. Trimming stripped 6 bases from V and 3 bases from J, with 14 bases between. Germline CDR1 and CDR2: LNHDA and SQIVND (reference sequence). This CDR3 spans 14 amino acids. The CDR3 region has the DNA TGTGCCAGTAGGGATCGTGGCTTTGACTATGGCTACACCTTC. Protein product: CASRDRGFDYGYTF.

V usage is TRBV9 and J usage is TRBJ2-5, with no clear D. This CDR3 has 14 amino acids. Trimming stripped 5 bases from V and 5 bases from J, with 16 bases between. Germline CDR1 reads SGDLS; CDR2 reads YYNGEE. The CDR3 bases are TGTGCCAGCAGGAAAGCCTTGTTGGAGGAGACCCAGTACTTC. Protein: CASRKALLEETQYF.